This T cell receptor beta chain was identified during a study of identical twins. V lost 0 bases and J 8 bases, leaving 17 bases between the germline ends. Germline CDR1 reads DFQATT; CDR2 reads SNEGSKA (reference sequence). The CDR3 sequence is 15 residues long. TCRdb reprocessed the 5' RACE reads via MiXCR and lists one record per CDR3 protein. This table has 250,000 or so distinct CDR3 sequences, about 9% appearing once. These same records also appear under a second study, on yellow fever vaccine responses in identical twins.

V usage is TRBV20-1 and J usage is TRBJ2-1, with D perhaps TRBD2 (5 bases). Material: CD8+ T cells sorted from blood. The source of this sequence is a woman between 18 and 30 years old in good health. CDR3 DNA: TGCAGTGCTAGAGATCTAAAGGGAGTGGGTTATGAGCAGTTCTTC. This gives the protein CSARDLKGVGYEQFF.